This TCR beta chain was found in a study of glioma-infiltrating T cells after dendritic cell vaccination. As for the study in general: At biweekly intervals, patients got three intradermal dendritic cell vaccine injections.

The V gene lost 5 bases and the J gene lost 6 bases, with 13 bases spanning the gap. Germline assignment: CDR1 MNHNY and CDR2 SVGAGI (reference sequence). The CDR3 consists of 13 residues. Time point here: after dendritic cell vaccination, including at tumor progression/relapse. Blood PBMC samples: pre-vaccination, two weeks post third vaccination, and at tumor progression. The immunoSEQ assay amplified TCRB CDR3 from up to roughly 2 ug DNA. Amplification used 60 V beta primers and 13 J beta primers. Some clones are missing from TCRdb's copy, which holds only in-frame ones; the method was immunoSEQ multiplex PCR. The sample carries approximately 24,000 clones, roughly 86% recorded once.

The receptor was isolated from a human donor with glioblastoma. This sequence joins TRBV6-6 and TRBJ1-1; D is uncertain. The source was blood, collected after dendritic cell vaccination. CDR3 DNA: TGTGCCAGCAGTCCGGGGTCGGGCGCTGAAGCTTTCTTT. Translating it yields CASSPGSGAEAFF.